The rows below give T cell receptor beta chains drawn from one sample of a study of blood T cell repertoires in COVID-19. Here immunoSEQ multiplex PCR was the method, and the copy in TCRdb shows in-frame clones only, minus some. Of approximately 220,000 clones listed, roughly 80% are singletons. The sequencing sample was made of PBMCs or T cells enriched from blood (not recorded which). All receptors derive from a woman aged 45-65 years who had been exposed to COVID-19. CDR3s leave out the opening cysteine and the closing phenylalanine or tryptophan.

J: TRBJ1-6
V: TRBV28
CDR3: ASSLRVRVPNSPLH

J: TRBJ2-1
V: TRBV11-2
CDR3: ASSLDMAGRDEQF

J: TRBJ2-1
V: TRBV6-5
CDR3: ASSYSGTAYNEQF

J: TRBJ1-5
V: TRBV6-5
CDR3: ASSNPGQPNQPQH

J: TRBJ2-2
V: TRBV7-9
CDR3: ASSVRYPQGTGELF

J: TRBJ1-4
V: TRBV9
CDR3: ASSVGGGQEPRELF

J: TRBJ1-1
V: TRBV21-1
CDR3: ASGTDARLAEAF

J: TRBJ1-1
V: TRBV30
CDR3: AWSARTVSLNTEAF

J: TRBJ1-2
V: TRBV6-1
CDR3: ASSETTTGGRGYT

J: TRBJ1-5
V: TRBV2
CDR3: ASSGQTNQPQH

J: TRBJ2-1
V: TRBV30
CDR3: ACRLRSSYNEQF

J: TRBJ1-1
V: TRBV7-9
CDR3: ASSKVGGRTEAF

J: TRBJ1-5
V: TRBV24-1
CDR3: ATSDRTGGNQPQH

J: TRBJ2-1
V: TRBV7-2
CDR3: ASSLRRVEQF

J: TRBJ1-3
V: TRBV11-2
CDR3: ASSAPRGSGNTIY

J: TRBJ1-4
V: TRBV5-6
CDR3: ASSASLTIGPGSEKLF

J: TRBJ1-1
V: TRBV6-5
CDR3: ASGLSSPNTEAF

J: TRBJ1-2
V: TRBV12-3/TRBV12-4
CDR3: ASASRAGGYT

J: TRBJ2-1
V: TRBV6-5
CDR3: ASSRRGGGHNEQF

J: TRBJ2-7
V: TRBV28
CDR3: ASSLYRVSYEQY

J: TRBJ2-3
V: TRBV5-5
CDR3: ASSLQAAGNTDTQY

J: TRBJ2-5
V: TRBV7-2
CDR3: ASSPRARGLASAQETQY

J: TRBJ2-1
V: TRBV18
CDR3: ASSPGQGYNEQF

J: TRBJ1-1
V: TRBV18
CDR3: ASSPRVENTEAF

J: TRBJ1-1
V: TRBV14
CDR3: ASSRSGGRTNTEAF

J: TRBJ2-3
V: TRBV5-6
CDR3: ASSLFGQASTDTQY

J: TRBJ1-5
V: TRBV9
CDR3: ASSVGLTPSNQPQH

J: TRBJ2-2
V: TRBV12-3/TRBV12-4
CDR3: ASRLFTGELF